The present entry profiles one T cell receptor beta chain with its context. Methods used by the authors: Cell counts per sample came from amplifying reference gene primers. TCRdb keeps only in-frame clones here, not all; method: immunoSEQ multiplex PCR. V and J calls and clone size are given by that table; D and trimming were obtained from the DNA. The sample holds roughly 260,000 clones, 65% to 85% seen once. V lost 5 bases, J lost 7 bases, and 15 bases lay in between. Germline V gene sequence: CDR1 LNHDA, CDR2 SQIVND (reference sequence). The CDR3 has 15 residues. The data are from a study of blood T cell repertoires in COVID-19. As for the study in general: Whether acute or convalescent, the COVID-19 samples came from the United States, Italy and Spain.

The sequence derives from a woman between 35 and 50 years old with active or convalescent COVID-19. Sequencing was done on a sample of peripheral blood. The rearrangement joins TRBV19 to TRBJ1-6; D unresolved. CDR3 bases: TGTGCCAGTAGTCCCCTGGGAGGGCAGAATTCACCCCTCCACTTT. Amino acid sequence: CASSPLGGQNSPLHF.